A single sample is the source of the 14 T cell receptor beta chains below, sequenced in a study of human T cells and chemical hapten exposure. The library attached unique molecular identifiers to individual cDNA molecules. TCRdb re-derived calls from the reads in MiXCR, one entry per CDR3 protein. The sample yields fewer than 5,000 distinct CDR3 sequences, almost 50% seen once. The treatment denotes: therapeutic diphenylcyclopropenone sensitization with weekly scalp DPC. This sample comprised whole blood, obtained before DPC sensitization or 2, 6, or about 24 weeks after (not recorded which). The receptors stem from an adult with alopecia areata. Some clones in this sample may be carry-over from other donors' samples. This table probably holds off-target reads from a library built for another chain.

The chain links TRBV20-1 to TRBJ2-1; 7 bases are shared with TRBD2. The length of the CDR3 is 15 residues. The trim removed 5 bases at V and 1 base at J, leaving 8 bases unmatched. CDR1 DFQATT and CDR2 SNEGSKA come from the germline V gene (reference sequence). The CDR3 DNA follows: TGCAGTGCTGAGCCTCTAGCGGATTCCTACAATGAGCAGTTCTTC. This gives the protein CSAEPLADSYNEQFF.

This clonotype was seen only a few times. V gene TRBV18 combines with J gene TRBJ1-1, with D hard to call. Trimming removed 0 bases from V and 1 base from J, with 6 bases in between. This CDR3 spans 14 amino acids. Germline lookup yields CDR1 KGHSH and CDR2 LQKENI. The CDR3 here is CASSPPARNTEAFF. In nucleotides, the CDR3 is TGTGCCAGCTCACCACCCGCCCGGAACACTGAAGCTTTCTTT.

This chain uses TRBV20-1 with TRBJ2-1; the match to TRBD1 covers 7 bases. The V gene end was trimmed by 5 bases and the J gene end by 10 bases; junction bases not matched to a gene: 14. Germline CDR1 is DFQATT and CDR2 is SNEGSKA (reference sequence). CDR3 length: 14 amino acids. The CDR3 DNA is TGCAGTGCTCCAGAACTGACAGGGACGTCCGAGCAGTTCTTC. Translation gives CSAPELTGTSEQFF.

The V call is TRBV5-1, the J call TRBJ1-4; 9 nucleotides align to TRBD1. The CDR3 covers 16 residues. J was trimmed by 7 bases and V by 0 bases; bases with no gene match: 7. Germline loops: CDR1 SGHRS, CDR2 YFSETQ. This CDR3 reads CASSLGSGTGTEKLFF. DNA of the CDR3: TGCGCCAGCAGCTTGGGTTCCGGGACAGGGACTGAAAAACTGTTTTTT.

The rearrangement links TRBV6-2 or TRBV6-3 to TRBJ2-6, with D unclear. V lost 4 bases and J 0 bases, leaving 7 bases between the germline ends. In germline, CDR1 is MNHEY, CDR2 SVGEGT. The CDR3 consists of 15 residues. This chain's CDR3 is CASSWRNSGANVLTF. The DNA for the CDR3 is TGTGCCAGCAGTTGGCGGAACTCTGGGGCCAACGTCCTGACTTTC.

The genes are TRBV29-1 and TRBJ2-5; D gene unclear. This CDR3 has 12 residues. Trimming removed 1 base from V and 5 bases from J, with 8 bases in between. Germline CDR1 reads SQVTM; CDR2 reads ANQGSEA. In nucleotides, the CDR3 is TGCAGCGTTGAAGGGCGCGATGAGACCCAGTACTTC. Residues: CSVEGRDETQYF.

The chain uses TRBV12-3 or TRBV12-4 and TRBJ1-1; D is unresolved. This CDR3 is built from 14 residues. Trimming took 5 bases from V and 0 from J, leaving 10 bases between them. CDR3 region: CASSPLSVNTEAFF. The CDR3 nucleotides read TGTGCCAGCAGTCCCCTTAGCGTGAACACTGAAGCTTTCTTT.

This clonotype appeared once. The chain carries TRBV29-1 and TRBJ2-7, with D perhaps matching TRBD1 (6 bases). CDR1 SQVTM and CDR2 ANQGSEA come from the germline V gene. Trimming pared 4 bases from V and 2 bases from J, leaving 15 bases between. This CDR3 has 14 residues. As DNA, the CDR3 is TGCAGCGTTGCGTCATTACAGGGAACCTACGAGCAGTACTTC. This sequence encodes CSVASLQGTYEQYF.

A few counts support this clonotype. The chain carries TRBV28 and TRBJ2-1; a possible D gene is TRBD1 (6 bases). CDR3 length: 17 residues. V lost 1 base to trimming and J lost 0 bases, with 13 bases between them. Per the germline V gene, CDR1 is MDHEN and CDR2 is SYDVKM. CDR3 bases: TGTGCCAGCAGTTTATATCAGGGGTCGAGCTCCTACAATGAGCAGTTCTTC. Encoded protein: CASSLYQGSSSYNEQFF.

CDR3 sequence: CASSQPGSTQETQYF. DNA for the CDR3: TGTGCCAGCAGTCAACCGGGGAGCACCCAAGAGACCCAGTACTTC. This chain uses TRBV12-3 or TRBV12-4 with TRBJ2-5; possibly TRBD2 for D (5 bases). V dropped 5 bases and J dropped 1 base, with 14 bases sitting between them. The length of the CDR3 is 15 residues.

This clonotype has a handful of counts. The rearrangement joins TRBV2 to TRBJ2-7; TRBD2 matches at 12 bases. The CDR3 contains 16 residues. Germline assignment: CDR1 SNHLY and CDR2 FYNNEI. With V trimmed by 4 bases and J by 12 bases, 16 bases remained unmatched. The CDR3 DNA is TGTGCCAGCAGTGTGACAGGGGCTAGCGGGAGGGCCCCCTTGTACTTC. Amino acids: CASSVTGASGRAPLYF.

The chain couples TRBV7-9 to TRBJ2-5, with D hard to call. CDR1 is SEHNR, CDR2 FQNEAQ, per germline (reference sequence). V was pared by 1 base and J by 2 bases, with 8 bases between. This CDR3 has 14 amino acids. CDR3 residues: CASSLVTVQETQYF. Written as DNA, the CDR3 is TGTGCCAGCAGCTTAGTAACAGTTCAAGAGACCCAGTACTTC.

This clonotype has only a few counts. This chain uses TRBV3-1 with TRBJ2-1; no definite D call. The germline CDR1 and CDR2 sequences are LGHDT and YNNKEL (reference sequence). V lost 0 bases and J 5 bases, leaving 5 bases between the germline ends. This CDR3 contains 13 residues. CDR3 loop: CASSQDLNNEQFF. The DNA for the CDR3 is TGTGCCAGCAGCCAAGATCTTAACAATGAGCAGTTCTTC.

CDR3 in DNA: TGTGCCAGCAGTGATTGGACTCTCTACAATGAGCAGTTCTTC. Translating gives CASSDWTLYNEQFF. The chain couples TRBV6-1 to TRBJ2-1, with D possibly matching TRBD2 (5 bases). The CDR3 has 14 residues. V lost 3 bases to trimming and J lost 3 bases, with 9 bases between them. CDR1 is MNHNS and CDR2 is SASEGT in the germline V gene.